The present T cell receptor (beta chain) was sequenced within a study of cytomegalovirus exposure and HLA in healthy donors. General study results and limits: Excluded: some indistinguishable V segments such as TRBV6-2 and TRBV6-3. An analysis done earlier found most TCR beta V segments productive about 90% or about 30% of the time.

By sample share, this clone is medium-sized (0.01 to 0.1%). The antigen remains undetermined. The V end was cut by 0 bases, the J end by 4 bases, with 13 bases between. The V gene's germline CDR1 is SGHAT and CDR2 FQNNGV. There are 15 residues in the CDR3. The PCR was carried out with 60 Vbeta primers and 13 Jbeta primers. TCRdb keeps only in-frame clones here, not all; method: immunoSEQ multiplex PCR. The table lists 90,000 to 120,000 clones, 50% to 70% of them singletons. The receptor comes from a man under 40 in good health and CMV-seropositive. The sample consisted of PBMCs. This chain uses TRBV11-2 with TRBJ2-7, with D possibly being TRBD1 (7 bases). CDR3 sequence reads: CASSLDGGGWYEQYF. The CDR3 DNA is TGTGCCAGCAGCTTAGATGGAGGGGGCTGGTACGAGCAGTACTTC.